This T cell receptor (beta chain) was found in a study of identical twins. Whole-study results and caveats: A lower insertion count was a feature of abundant cord blood beta clonotypes, with no such feature in memory repertoires. Sequences that were out-of-frame, alpha and twin-shared displayed an excess of low generation probability.

TCRdb redid the calling of the 5' RACE reads with MiXCR, one entry per CDR3 protein. The sample yields 270,000 or so distinct CDR3 sequences, about 8.9% seen once. Points on this clonotype: The antigen remains undetermined.

The data were also submitted as part of a second study, on yellow fever vaccine responses in identical twins.

Sequencing was performed on CD8+ T cells sorted from blood. This clonotype was sampled from a woman younger than 30 in good health.

DNA of the CDR3: TGTGCCAGCAGCTCCCGTGAGACAGGGAGCTACAATGAGCAGTTCTTC. Protein sequence: CASSSRETGSYNEQFF. The V gene is TRBV7-9, the J gene TRBJ2-1; 7 bases line up with TRBD1. Germline V gives CDR1 SEHNR, CDR2 FQNEAQ (reference sequence). J gave up 3 bases and V 4 bases, and 9 bases lay outside the gene matches. The CDR3 runs to 16 residues.